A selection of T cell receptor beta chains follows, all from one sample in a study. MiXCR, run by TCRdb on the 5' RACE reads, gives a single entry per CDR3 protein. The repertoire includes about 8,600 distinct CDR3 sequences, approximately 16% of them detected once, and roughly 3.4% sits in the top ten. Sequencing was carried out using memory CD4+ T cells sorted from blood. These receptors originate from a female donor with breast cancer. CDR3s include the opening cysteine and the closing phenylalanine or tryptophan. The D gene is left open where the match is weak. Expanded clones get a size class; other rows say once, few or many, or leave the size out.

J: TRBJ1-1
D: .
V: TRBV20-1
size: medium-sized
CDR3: CSARGGATGLVSTEAFF
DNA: TGCAGTGCTAGAGGGGGGGCTACAGGGCTTGTTAGCACTGAAGCTTTCTTT

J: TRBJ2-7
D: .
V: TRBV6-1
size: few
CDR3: CASSRDGAYEQYF
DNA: TGTGCCAGCAGCCGGGACGGAGCCTACGAGCAGTACTTC

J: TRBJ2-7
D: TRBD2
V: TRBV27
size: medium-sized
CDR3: CASSLGTSGRNYEQYF
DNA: TGTGCCAGCAGTTTAGGGACTAGCGGGAGGAACTACGAGCAGTACTTC

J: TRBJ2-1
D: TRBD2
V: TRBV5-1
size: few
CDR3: CASSSGGGNREQFF
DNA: TGCGCCAGCAGTAGCGGGGGCGGAAATAGGGAGCAGTTCTTC

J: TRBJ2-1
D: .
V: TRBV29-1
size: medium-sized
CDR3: CSKGTVDNEQFF
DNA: TGCAGCAAGGGGACTGTTGACAATGAGCAGTTCTTC

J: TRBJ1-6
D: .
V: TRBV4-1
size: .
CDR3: CASSQESQGRSYNSPLHF
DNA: TGCGCCAGCAGCCAAGAGAGCCAGGGAAGGTCCTATAATTCACCCCTCCACTTT

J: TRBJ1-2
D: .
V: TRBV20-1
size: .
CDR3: CSAFWRGDLENYGYTF
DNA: TGCAGTGCTTTCTGGCGGGGGGATCTTGAGAACTATGGCTACACCTTC

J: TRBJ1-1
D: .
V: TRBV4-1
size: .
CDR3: CASKGPLMNTEAFF
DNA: TGCGCCAGCAAGGGGCCCCTCATGAACACTGAAGCTTTCTTT

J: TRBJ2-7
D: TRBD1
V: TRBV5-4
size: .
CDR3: CASSPPGTGLYEQYF
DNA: TGTGCCAGCAGCCCACCGGGGACAGGCCTCTACGAGCAGTACTTC

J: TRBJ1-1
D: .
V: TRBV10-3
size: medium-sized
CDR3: CASQTENTEAFF
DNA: TGTGCCAGCCAGACAGAGAACACTGAAGCTTTCTTT

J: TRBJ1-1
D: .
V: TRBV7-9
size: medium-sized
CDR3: CASSAYRGGRPNTEAFF
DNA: TGTGCCAGCAGCGCATACAGAGGGGGGAGACCGAACACTGAAGCTTTCTTT

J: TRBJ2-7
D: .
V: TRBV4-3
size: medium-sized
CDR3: CASSQDIFSYGQYF
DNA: TGCGCCAGCAGCCAAGATATCTTTTCCTACGGGCAGTACTTC

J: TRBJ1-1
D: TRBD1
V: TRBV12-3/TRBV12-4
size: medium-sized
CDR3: CASSSSRQGKNTEAFF
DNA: TGTGCCAGCAGTTCCTCCAGACAGGGCAAGAACACTGAAGCTTTCTTT

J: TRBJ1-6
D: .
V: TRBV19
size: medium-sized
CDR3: CASSNRQSPLHF
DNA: TGTGCCAGTAGTAACCGTCAATCACCCCTCCACTTT

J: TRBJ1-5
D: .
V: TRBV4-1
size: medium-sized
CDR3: CASSPRDQGINQPQHF
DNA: TGCGCCAGCAGCCCCAGGGATCAGGGCATCAATCAGCCCCAGCATTTT